Below, 10 T cell receptor beta chains from the same sample are listed, as sequenced in a study of vaccination effects on CD4 cells after COVID-19. Antigen-specific CD4+ T cells were first expanded with viral peptide pools by the ViraFEST assay and only then sequenced. After roughly eleven days in culture, the CD4+ T cells were isolated. Prior SARS-CoV-2 infection was absent in the vaccine recipients, as shown by negative nucleocapsid antibodies. Here immunoSEQ multiplex PCR was the method, and the copy in TCRdb shows in-frame clones only, minus some. The data contain tens of thousands of clones, 60% to 75% of them singletons. These receptors' antigens are unknown. This sample comprised CD4+ T cells from PBMCs cultured with HCoV-OC43 spike peptides, obtained before COVID-19 vaccination. Noted subset: HCoV-OC43 spike overlapping peptide pool stimulation. All receptors come from a human donor who received a COVID-19 vaccine.

V is TRBV7-6 and J is TRBJ1-2; perhaps TRBD1 as D (5 bases). CDR1 and CDR2 (germline): SGHVS, FNYEAQ. The length of the CDR3 is 15 residues. The V and J ends lost 2 bases and 2 bases respectively, with 12 bases between them. In nucleotides, the CDR3 is TGTGCCAGCAGCTTAACTTCCGCAGGGAACTATGGCTACACCTTC. The encoded protein is CASSLTSAGNYGYTF.

The rearrangement uses TRBV28 and TRBJ1-5, with TRBD1 identical over 9 bases. The CDR3 is 20 amino acids. Germline trimming cut 2 bases from V and 1 base from J; bases unmatched to any gene: 15. Germline loops: CDR1 MDHEN, CDR2 SYDVKM. CDR3 sequence: CASSLMPTITGGGSNQPQHF. Written as DNA, the CDR3 is TGTGCCAGCAGTTTAATGCCCACTATCACAGGGGGCGGAAGCAATCAGCCCCAGCATTTT.

V gene TRBV5-1 combines with J gene TRBJ2-3; D gene unclear. This CDR3 comprises 14 residues. V was cut by 6 bases and J by 0 bases, with 11 bases left in between. Germline V gives CDR1 SGHRS, CDR2 YFSETQ. The CDR3: CASKGRPSTDTQYF. The CDR3 nucleotides read TGCGCCAGCAAGGGTCGACCTAGCACAGATACGCAGTATTTT. The complete variable domain, with remaining parts taken from reference TRBV5-1 and TRBJ2-3, reads KAGVTQTPRYLIKTRGQQVTLSCSPISGHRSVSWYQQTPGQGLQFLFEYFSETQRNKGNFPGRFSGRQFSNSRSEMNVSTLELGDSALYLCASKGRPSTDTQYFGPGTRLTVL.

This clone was counted a few times. V usage is TRBV20-1 and J usage is TRBJ2-7; perhaps D is TRBD1 or TRBD2 (5 bases each). Looked up from germline, CDR1 is DFQATT and CDR2 is SNEGSKA (reference sequence). V was cut by 6 bases and J by 4 bases, with 10 bases left in between. CDR3 length: 11 residues. CDR3 bases: TGCAGTGCCCCGTGGGGGTACGAGCAGTACTTC. Encoded protein: CSAPWGYEQYF.

The chain couples TRBV19 to TRBJ1-6; 7 nucleotides align to TRBD1. J was trimmed by 6 bases and V by 6 bases; bases with no gene match: 8. CDR3 length equals 15 residues. The V gene's germline CDR1 is LNHDA and CDR2 SQIVND (reference sequence). The CDR3 DNA reads as TGTGCCAGTAGCCTCCGGGACAGCACTAATTCACCCCTCCACTTT. This gives the protein CASSLRDSTNSPLHF.

The chain uses TRBV5-5 and TRBJ1-5, with D perhaps matching TRBD1 (5 bases). This CDR3 has 17 amino acids. Germline V gives CDR1 SGHKS, CDR2 YYEKEE (reference sequence). Between the trimmed V and J ends, which lost 3 bases and 6 bases, there was a span of 22 bases. The CDR3 DNA reads as TGTGCCAGCAGCTCACAAAGCTCGGGGCGGATTAGTCAGCCCCAGCATTTT. It codes for CASSSQSSGRISQPQHF.

This chain connects TRBV5-6 to TRBJ2-1, with 8 positions matching TRBD1. Germline trimming cut 4 bases from V and 6 bases from J; bases unmatched to any gene: 0. CDR1 is SGHDT and CDR2 is YYEEEE in the germline V gene. This CDR3 has 12 residues. The CDR3 sequence: CASSDRGNEQFF. CDR3 sequence (DNA): TGTGCCAGCAGCGACAGGGGCAATGAGCAGTTCTTC.

This clone showed up just a few times. The chain couples TRBV5-1 to TRBJ1-2; D may be TRBD1 (5 bases). The CDR3 loop spans 14 amino acids. Deletions cut 4 bases from V and 8 bases from J, with 18 bases between. From germline, CDR1 is SGHRS and CDR2 YFSETQ. In nucleotides, the CDR3 is TGCGCCAGCAGCCCCCAAGGGGTAGGGAGCGGCTACACCTTC. Residues: CASSPQGVGSGYTF.

The sample holds one count of this clone. The J gene is TRBJ2-3, the V gene TRBV5-1; a possible D gene is TRBD1 (6 bases). Trimming cost V 0 bases and J 6 bases, with 11 bases left between them. The CDR3 consists of 14 residues. CDR1 SGHRS and CDR2 YFSETQ come from the germline V gene. CDR3 loop: CASSLGGPRDTQYF. CDR3 in DNA: TGCGCCAGCAGCTTGGGGGGGCCCCGGGATACGCAGTATTTT.

The V and J genes are TRBV14 and TRBJ1-1; D uncertain. The CDR3 has 15 amino acids. The germline CDR1 and CDR2 sequences are SGHDN and FVKESK. V was shortened by 2 bases and J by 1 base, with 11 bases between the two germline ends. The CDR3 loop reads CASSQLGLGNTEAFF. CDR3 DNA sequence: TGTGCCAGCAGCCAACTTGGATTAGGGAACACTGAAGCTTTCTTT.